The source of this TCR beta chain is a study of T-cell memory formation after mild COVID-19. Study overall: There were largely donor-specific TCR clusters. Study-wide results and caveats: The CD4+ clones that contracted clustered mainly within CM and EM, and the CD8+ clones concentrated in EMRA. Whereas later expanders leaned CD4+, clones contracting day 15 to 85 showed a balanced CD4/CD8 makeup.

This clonotype was counted between two and nine times. Its cognate antigen is unknown. After 5'RACE with constant-segment primers, TCR alpha and TCR beta cDNA libraries carrying sample barcodes and UMIs were obtained. TCRdb called the 5' RACE reads again in MiXCR, with one record for every CDR3 protein. The repertoire holds some 100,000 distinct CDR3 sequences, 8.5% to 14% seen once, with approximately 40% in the top ten. This CDR3 has 14 residues. Looked up from germline, CDR1 is MGHRA and CDR2 is YSYEKL. The trim removed 3 bases at V and 7 bases at J, leaving 2 bases unmatched. The material sequenced was PBMCs or a T cell subset sorted from them (not recorded which). J is TRBJ2-1 and V is TRBV4-1, with TRBD1 matching 11 bases. This TCR derives from a man aged 18 to 30 who had mild COVID-19 (a few samples of this study predate the infection). Cell type and time point are not known. CDR3 DNA sequence: TGCGCCAGCAGCCAGGGACAGGGGGAGAATGAGCAGTTCTTC. It is translated as CASSQGQGENEQFF.